This passage covers 14 T cell receptor beta chains from one sample sequenced in a study of PD-1 blockade in classical Hodgkin lymphoma. The assay was immunoSEQ multiplex PCR, and TCRdb's table has in-frame clones only and misses some. This sample carries about 20,000 clones, 73% of them seen once, and the ten largest clones take around 22%. All patients relapsed after autologous stem cell transplantation, and brentuximab vedotin exposure varied. Here the sequenced sample was peripheral blood mononuclear cells (PBMCs), taken before the second cycle of nivolumab. The source is a human donor with classical Hodgkin lymphoma.

V gene TRBV28 combines with J gene TRBJ2-2; D may be TRBD1 (6 bases). In germline, CDR1 is MDHEN, CDR2 SYDVKM. Trimming stripped 5 bases from V and 1 base from J, with 11 bases between. This CDR3 has 15 residues. Here the CDR3 reads CASSPPTGNTGELFF. The CDR3 bases are TGTGCCAGCAGTCCTCCGACAGGGAACACCGGGGAGCTGTTTTTT.

The chain is built from TRBV6-1 and TRBJ2-1; tentatively, D is TRBD2 (5 bases). This CDR3 has 19 amino acids. With 3 bases removed from V and 6 bases from J, the gap between germline ends came to 27 bases. The germline CDR1 and CDR2 sequences are MNHNS and SASEGT. The CDR3: CASSDTIGLLRRRGNEQFF. The CDR3 bases are TGTGCCAGCAGTGATACCATAGGTCTGCTGCGGAGGAGAGGCAATGAGCAGTTCTTC.

CDR3 nucleotide sequence: TGTGCCAGCAGTTTAGGGATTTCCTATAATTCACCCCTCCACTTT. Translation: CASSLGISYNSPLHF. This sequence joins TRBV27 and TRBJ1-6; D gene uncertain. Germline-derived CDR1 and CDR2 are MNHEY and SMNVEV (reference sequence). The CDR3 extends over 15 amino acids. Deletions cut 2 bases from V and 1 base from J, with 6 bases between.

The chain employs TRBV19 and TRBJ2-1, with TRBD2 matching over 10 bases. V lost 3 bases to trimming and J lost 6 bases; unmatched junction nucleotides: 14. This CDR3 comprises 18 residues. CDR1 is LNHDA, CDR2 SQIVND, per germline (reference sequence). The chain's CDR3 is CASSILGPGTSASNEQFF. CDR3 coding DNA: TGTGCCAGTAGTATCCTGGGCCCCGGGACTAGCGCTAGCAATGAGCAGTTCTTC.

The rearrangement links TRBV5-1 to TRBJ2-3, with 12 positions matching TRBD2. Per germline, CDR1 SGHRS and CDR2 YFSETQ. Germline trimming cut 0 bases from V and 1 base from J; bases unmatched to any gene: 9. The CDR3 consists of 19 residues. The CDR3 coding sequence is TGCGCCAGCAGCTTGGCCGGGCTAGCGGGAGGGCCGGGCACAGATACGCAGTATTTT. It translates to CASSLAGLAGGPGTDTQYF.

V and J are TRBV5-1 and TRBJ2-1, with 8 bases lining up with TRBD1. The CDR3 consists of 15 residues. V dropped 5 bases and J dropped 5; count of bases not matched to a gene: 9. The V gene's germline CDR1 is SGHRS and CDR2 YFSETQ. CDR3 loop: CASRSTGGINNEQFF. Written as DNA, the CDR3 is TGCGCCAGCAGGTCTACAGGGGGGATCAACAATGAGCAGTTCTTC.

The V call is TRBV19, the J call TRBJ2-4; 11 positions match TRBD2. The germline V gene encodes CDR1 LNHDA and CDR2 SQIVND (reference sequence). Trimming took 3 bases from V and 0 from J; bases not matched to a gene: 7. The CDR3 is made up of 18 amino acids. This CDR3 reads CASSIRLAGGLAKNIQYF. The DNA for the CDR3 is TGTGCCAGTAGTATTAGGCTAGCGGGAGGACTAGCCAAAAACATTCAGTACTTC.

The rearrangement uses TRBV6-1 and TRBJ1-5; the match to TRBD1 covers 11 bases. CDR1 is MNHNS and CDR2 is SASEGT in the germline V gene. This CDR3 region has 14 residues. After removal of 7 bases from V and 6 bases from J, the junction contained 5 bases not matched to a gene. DNA of the CDR3: TGTGCCAGCACTGGACAGGGGGCTGGTCAGCCCCAGCATTTT. It is translated as CASTGQGAGQPQHF.

This clone has a single count. V gene TRBV7-2 combines with J gene TRBJ2-2; D not resolved. CDR1 is SGHTA, CDR2 FQGNSA, per germline. Deletions cut 2 bases from V and 7 bases from J, with 5 bases between. The CDR3 sequence is 12 residues long. CDR3: CASSLSFGELFF. The DNA for the CDR3 is TGTGCCAGCAGCTTAAGTTTCGGGGAGCTGTTTTTT. The whole variable domain, filled in from reference TRBV7-2 and TRBJ2-2, reads GAGVSQSPSNKVTEKGKDVELRCDPISGHTALYWYRQSLGQGLEFLIYFQGNSAPDKSGLPSDRFSAERTGGSVSTLTIQRTQQEDSAVYLCASSLSFGELFFGEGSRLTVL.

V is TRBV27 and J is TRBJ1-1; no reliable D call. Germline values: CDR1 MNHEY, CDR2 SMNVEV (reference sequence). The CDR3 is 13 amino acids. V was shortened by 8 bases and J by 5 bases, with 15 bases between the two germline ends. The CDR3 loop reads CASQTIMRTEAFF. CDR3 sequence (DNA): TGTGCCAGCCAGACAATAATGAGGACTGAAGCTTTCTTT.

The rearrangement links TRBV29-1 to TRBJ2-1, with 7 bases fitting TRBD2. This CDR3 region has 16 residues. Germline CDR1 and CDR2: SQVTM and ANQGSEA. With 6 bases clipped from V and 1 base from J, the junction kept 12 bases outside the gene matches. The CDR3 nucleotides read TGCAGCGTAGAAAGAGGCGGCGGGAGTTCCTACAATGAGCAGTTCTTC. It yields the protein CSVERGGGSSYNEQFF.

V is TRBV7-9 and J is TRBJ2-3, with 7 bases matching TRBD2. V dropped 1 base and J dropped 0; count of bases not matched to a gene: 13. The CDR3 contains 19 residues. Per the germline V gene, CDR1 is SEHNR and CDR2 is FQNEAQ (reference sequence). The CDR3 coding sequence is TGTGCCAGCAGCTTAGTAGTTGGGACTACTCCTTTAAGCACAGATACGCAGTATTTT. Translated: CASSLVVGTTPLSTDTQYF. The whole variable domain, remainder taken from reference TRBV7-9 and TRBJ2-3, is DTGVSQNPRHKITKRGQNVTFRCDPISEHNRLYWYRQTLGQGPEFLTYFQNEAQLEKSRLLSDRFSAERPKGSFSTLEIQRTEQGDSAMYLCASSLVVGTTPLSTDTQYFGPGTRLTVL.

The chain carries TRBV7-7 and TRBJ2-1; no clear D gene. This CDR3 is built from 14 residues. Trimming took off 5 bases at V and 3 bases at J, with 11 bases between the two ends. CDR1 is SSHAT and CDR2 is FNYEAQ in the germline V gene (reference sequence). CDR3 sequence (DNA): TGTGCCAGCAGCCCGTCCGGCGGCTACAATGAGCAGTTCTTC. Protein: CASSPSGGYNEQFF.

The genes are TRBV25-1 and TRBJ1-4, with a tentative D call TRBD1 (6 bases). The V gene's germline CDR1 is MGHDK and CDR2 SYGVNS. The CDR3 is 15 amino acids. Trimming removed 1 base at V and 5 bases at J, with 11 bases between. CDR3 coding DNA: TGTGCCAGCAGTGAATGGGGGGGCGGCAATGAAAAACTGTTTTTT. Protein sequence: CASSEWGGGNEKLFF.